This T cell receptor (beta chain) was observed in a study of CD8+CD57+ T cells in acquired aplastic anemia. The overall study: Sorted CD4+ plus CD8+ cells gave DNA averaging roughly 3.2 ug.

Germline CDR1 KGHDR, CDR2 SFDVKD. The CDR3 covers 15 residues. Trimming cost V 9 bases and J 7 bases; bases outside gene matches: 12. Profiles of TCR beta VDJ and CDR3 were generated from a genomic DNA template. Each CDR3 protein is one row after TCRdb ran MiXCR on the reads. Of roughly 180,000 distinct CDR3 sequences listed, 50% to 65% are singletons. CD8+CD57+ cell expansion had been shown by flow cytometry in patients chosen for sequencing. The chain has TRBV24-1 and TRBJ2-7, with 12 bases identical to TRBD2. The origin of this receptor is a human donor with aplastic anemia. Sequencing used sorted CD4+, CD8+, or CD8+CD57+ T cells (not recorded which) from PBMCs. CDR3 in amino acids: CATSSGREGSGEQYF. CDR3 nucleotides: TGTGCCACCTCTAGCGGGAGGGAGGGGTCAGGGGAGCAGTACTTC.